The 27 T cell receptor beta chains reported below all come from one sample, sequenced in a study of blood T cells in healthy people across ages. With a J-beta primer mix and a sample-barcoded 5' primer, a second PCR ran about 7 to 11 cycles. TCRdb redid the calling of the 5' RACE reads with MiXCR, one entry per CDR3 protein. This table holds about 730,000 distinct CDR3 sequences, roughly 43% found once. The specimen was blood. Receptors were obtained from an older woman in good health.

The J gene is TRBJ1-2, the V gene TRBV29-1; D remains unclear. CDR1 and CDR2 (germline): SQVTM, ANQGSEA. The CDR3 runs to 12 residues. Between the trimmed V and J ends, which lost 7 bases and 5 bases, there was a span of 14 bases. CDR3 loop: CSGTTMAYGYTF. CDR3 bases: TGCAGCGGGACGACCATGGCGTATGGCTACACCTTC.

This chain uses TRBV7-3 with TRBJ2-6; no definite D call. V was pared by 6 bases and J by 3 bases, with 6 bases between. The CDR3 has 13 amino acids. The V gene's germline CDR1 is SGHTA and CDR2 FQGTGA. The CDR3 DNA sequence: TGTGCCAGCAGGGATGGTGGGGCCAACGTCCTGACTTTC. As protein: CASRDGGANVLTF.

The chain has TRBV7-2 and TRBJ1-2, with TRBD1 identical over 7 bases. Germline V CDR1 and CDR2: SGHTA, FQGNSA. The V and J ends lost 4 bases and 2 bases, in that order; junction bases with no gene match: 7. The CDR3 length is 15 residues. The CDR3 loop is CASSSAGTANYGYTF. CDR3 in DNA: TGTGCCAGCAGCTCCGCCGGGACAGCCAACTATGGCTACACCTTC.

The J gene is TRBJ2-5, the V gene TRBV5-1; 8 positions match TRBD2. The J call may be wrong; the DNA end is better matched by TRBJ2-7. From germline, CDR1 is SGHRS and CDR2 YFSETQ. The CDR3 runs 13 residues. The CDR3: CASILPGGNEQYF. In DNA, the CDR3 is TGCGCCAGCATCCTACCGGGGGGGAACGAGCAGTACTTC.

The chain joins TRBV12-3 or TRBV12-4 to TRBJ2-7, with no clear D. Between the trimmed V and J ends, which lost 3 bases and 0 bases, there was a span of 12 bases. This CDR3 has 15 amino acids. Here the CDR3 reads CASSLDVRRSYEQYF. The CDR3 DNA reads TGTGCCAGCAGTTTGGACGTCCGCCGCTCCTACGAGCAGTACTTC.

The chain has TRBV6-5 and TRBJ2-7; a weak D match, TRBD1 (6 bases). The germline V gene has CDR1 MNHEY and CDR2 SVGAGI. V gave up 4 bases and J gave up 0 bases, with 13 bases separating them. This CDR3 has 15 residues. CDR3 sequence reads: CASSLQGVGSYEQYF. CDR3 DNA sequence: TGTGCCAGCAGTTTACAGGGAGTCGGCTCCTACGAGCAGTACTTC.

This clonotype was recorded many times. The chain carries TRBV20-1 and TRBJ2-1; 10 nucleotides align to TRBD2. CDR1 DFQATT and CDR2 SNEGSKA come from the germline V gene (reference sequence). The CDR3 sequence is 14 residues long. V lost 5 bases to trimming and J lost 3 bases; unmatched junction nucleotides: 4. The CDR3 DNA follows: TGCAGTGCTCCCAGCGGGGGGGACTACAATGAGCAGTTCTTC. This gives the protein CSAPSGGDYNEQFF.

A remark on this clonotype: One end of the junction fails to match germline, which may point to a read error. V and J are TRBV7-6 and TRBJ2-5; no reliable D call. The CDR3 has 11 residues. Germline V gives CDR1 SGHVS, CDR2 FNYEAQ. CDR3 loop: CASSSAETRYF. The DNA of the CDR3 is TGTGCCAGCAGCTCGGCGGAGACCCGGTACTTC.

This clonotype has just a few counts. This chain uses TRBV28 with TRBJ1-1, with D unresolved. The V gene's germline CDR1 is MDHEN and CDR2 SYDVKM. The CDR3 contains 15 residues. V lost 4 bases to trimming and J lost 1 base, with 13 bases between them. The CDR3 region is CASSSPLAPNTEAFF. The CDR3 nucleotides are TGTGCCAGCAGTTCACCTTTAGCCCCGAACACTGAAGCTTTCTTT.

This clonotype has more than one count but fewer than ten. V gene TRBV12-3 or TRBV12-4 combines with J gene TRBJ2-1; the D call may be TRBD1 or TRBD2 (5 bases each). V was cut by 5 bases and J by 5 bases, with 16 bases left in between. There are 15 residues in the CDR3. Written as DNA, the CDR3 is TGTGCCAGCAGTCCCGGGGCTAGGGGTAACAATGAGCAGTTCTTC. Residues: CASSPGARGNNEQFF.

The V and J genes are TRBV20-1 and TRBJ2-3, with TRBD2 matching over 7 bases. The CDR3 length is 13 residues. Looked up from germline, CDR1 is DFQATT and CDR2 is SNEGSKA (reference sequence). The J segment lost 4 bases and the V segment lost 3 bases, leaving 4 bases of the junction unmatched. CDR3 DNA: TGCAGTGCTAGGGGTGGGGGGGCAGATACGCAGTATTTT. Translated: CSARGGGADTQYF.

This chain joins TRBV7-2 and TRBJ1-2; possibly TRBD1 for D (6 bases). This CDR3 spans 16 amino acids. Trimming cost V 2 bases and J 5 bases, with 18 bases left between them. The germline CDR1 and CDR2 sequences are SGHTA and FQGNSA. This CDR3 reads CASSLSGAGVGYGYTF. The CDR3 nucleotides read TGTGCCAGCAGCTTATCGGGGGCAGGGGTGGGATATGGCTACACCTTC. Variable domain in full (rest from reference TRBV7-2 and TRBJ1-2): GAGVSQSPSNKVTEKGKDVELRCDPISGHTALYWYRQSLGQGLEFLIYFQGNSAPDKSGLPSDRFSAERTGGSVSTLTIQRTQQEDSAVYLCASSLSGAGVGYGYTFGSGTRLTVV.

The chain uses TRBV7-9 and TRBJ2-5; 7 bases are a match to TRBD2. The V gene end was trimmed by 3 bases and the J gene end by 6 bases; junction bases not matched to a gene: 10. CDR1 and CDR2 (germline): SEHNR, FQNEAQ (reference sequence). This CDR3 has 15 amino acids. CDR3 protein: CASSFSRDYSQTQYF. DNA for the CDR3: TGTGCCAGCAGCTTCAGTCGGGACTACAGTCAGACCCAGTACTTC.

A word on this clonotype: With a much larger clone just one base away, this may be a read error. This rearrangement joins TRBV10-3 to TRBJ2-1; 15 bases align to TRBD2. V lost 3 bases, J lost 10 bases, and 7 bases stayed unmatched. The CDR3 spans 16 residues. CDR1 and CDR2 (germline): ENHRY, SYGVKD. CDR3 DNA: TGTGCCATCAGTGACATCTTGGGACTAGCGGGAGGAGAGCAGTTCTTC. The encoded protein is CAISDILGLAGGEQFF.

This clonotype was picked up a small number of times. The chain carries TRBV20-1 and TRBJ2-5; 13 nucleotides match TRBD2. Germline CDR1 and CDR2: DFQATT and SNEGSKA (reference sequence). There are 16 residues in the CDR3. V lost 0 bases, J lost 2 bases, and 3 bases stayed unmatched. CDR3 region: CSARDWTSGGQETQYF. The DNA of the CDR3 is TGCAGTGCTAGAGATTGGACTAGCGGGGGACAAGAGACCCAGTACTTC.

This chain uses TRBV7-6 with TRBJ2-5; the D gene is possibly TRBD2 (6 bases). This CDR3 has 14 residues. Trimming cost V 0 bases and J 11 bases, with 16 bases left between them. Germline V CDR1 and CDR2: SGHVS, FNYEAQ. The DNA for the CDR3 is TGTGCCAGCAGCTTAGCGCGCTCGGGAGATGAGCAGTACTTC. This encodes CASSLARSGDEQYF. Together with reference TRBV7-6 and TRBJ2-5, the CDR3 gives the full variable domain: GAGVSQSPRYKVTKRGQDVALRCDPISGHVSLYWYRQALGQGPEFLTYFNYEAQQDKSGLPNDRFSAERPEGSISTLTIQRTEQRDSAMYRCASSLARSGDEQYFGPGTRLLVL.

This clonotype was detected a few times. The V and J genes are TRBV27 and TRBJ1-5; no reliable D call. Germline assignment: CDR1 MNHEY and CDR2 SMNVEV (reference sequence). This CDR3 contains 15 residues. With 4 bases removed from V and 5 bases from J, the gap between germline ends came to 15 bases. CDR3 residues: CASSSRVQRHQPQHF. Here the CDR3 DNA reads TGTGCCAGCAGTTCCCGGGTCCAACGACATCAGCCCCAGCATTTT.

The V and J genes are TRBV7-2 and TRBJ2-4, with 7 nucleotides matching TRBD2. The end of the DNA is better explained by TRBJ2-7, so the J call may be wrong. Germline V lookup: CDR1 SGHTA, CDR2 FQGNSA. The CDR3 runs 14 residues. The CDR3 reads CASSLGREFREQYF. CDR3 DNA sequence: TGTGCCAGCAGCTTAGGGCGGGAGTTCCGCGAGCAGTACTTC.

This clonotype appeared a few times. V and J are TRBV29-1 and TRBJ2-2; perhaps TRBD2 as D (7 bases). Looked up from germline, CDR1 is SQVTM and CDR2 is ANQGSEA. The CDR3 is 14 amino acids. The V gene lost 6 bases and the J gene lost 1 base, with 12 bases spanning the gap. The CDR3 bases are TGCAGCGTACAGGGACTACTGAACACCGGGGAGCTGTTTTTT. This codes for CSVQGLLNTGELFF.

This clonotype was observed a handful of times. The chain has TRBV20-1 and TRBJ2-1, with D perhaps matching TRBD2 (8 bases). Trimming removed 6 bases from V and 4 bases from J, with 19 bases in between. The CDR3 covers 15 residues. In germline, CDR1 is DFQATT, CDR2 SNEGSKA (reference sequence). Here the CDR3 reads CSAQGGAGEYNEQFF. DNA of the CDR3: TGCAGTGCCCAGGGGGGAGCGGGGGAGTACAATGAGCAGTTCTTC.

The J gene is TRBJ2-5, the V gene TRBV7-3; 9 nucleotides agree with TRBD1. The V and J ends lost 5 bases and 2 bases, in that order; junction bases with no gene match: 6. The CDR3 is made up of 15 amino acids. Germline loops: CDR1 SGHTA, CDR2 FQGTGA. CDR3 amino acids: CASSTFGTGQETQYF. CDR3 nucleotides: TGTGCCAGCAGCACATTCGGGACAGGGCAAGAGACCCAGTACTTC. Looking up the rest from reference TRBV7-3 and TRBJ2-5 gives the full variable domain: GAGVSQTPSNKVTEKGKYVELRCDPISGHTALYWYRQSLGQGPEFLIYFQGTGAADDSGLPNDRFFAVRPEGSVSTLKIQRTERGDSAVYLCASSTFGTGQETQYFGPGTRLLVL.

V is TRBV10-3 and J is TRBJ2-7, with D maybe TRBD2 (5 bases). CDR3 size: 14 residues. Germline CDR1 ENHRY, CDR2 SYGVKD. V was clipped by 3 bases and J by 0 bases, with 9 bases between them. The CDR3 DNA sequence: TGTGCCATCAGTGATAACGGGATCTCCTACGAGCAGTACTTC. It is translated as CAISDNGISYEQYF.

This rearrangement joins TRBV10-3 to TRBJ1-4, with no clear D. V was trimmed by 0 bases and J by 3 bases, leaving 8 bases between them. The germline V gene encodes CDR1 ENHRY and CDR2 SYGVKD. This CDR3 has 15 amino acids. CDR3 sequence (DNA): TGTGCCATCAGTGAGTCCCTGGAGTCTAATGAAAAACTGTTTTTT. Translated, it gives CAISESLESNEKLFF.

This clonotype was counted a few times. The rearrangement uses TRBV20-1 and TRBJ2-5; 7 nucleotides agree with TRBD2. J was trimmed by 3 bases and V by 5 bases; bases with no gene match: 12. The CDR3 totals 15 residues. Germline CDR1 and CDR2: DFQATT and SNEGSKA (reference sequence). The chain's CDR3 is CSADLASGLKETQYF. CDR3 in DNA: TGCAGTGCTGACCTTGCTAGCGGACTAAAAGAGACCCAGTACTTC.

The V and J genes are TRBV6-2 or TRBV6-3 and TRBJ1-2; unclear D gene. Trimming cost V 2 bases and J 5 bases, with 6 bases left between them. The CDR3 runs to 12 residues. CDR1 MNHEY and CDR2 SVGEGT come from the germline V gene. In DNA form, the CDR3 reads TGTGCCAGCAGTTACAGGGAATATGGCTACACCTTC. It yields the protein CASSYREYGYTF.

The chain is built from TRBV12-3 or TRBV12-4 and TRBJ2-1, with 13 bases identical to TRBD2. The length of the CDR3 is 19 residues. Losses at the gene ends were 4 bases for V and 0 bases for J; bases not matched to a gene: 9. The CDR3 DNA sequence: TGTGCCAGCAGTTCAATCGGGACTAGCGGGGAGAGCTCCTACAATGAGCAGTTCTTC. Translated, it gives CASSSIGTSGESSYNEQFF.

In DNA, the CDR3 is TGTGCCAGCAGCGAGGGTACAGGGGCGAACACTGAAGCTTTCTTT. It codes for CASSEGTGANTEAFF. V and J are TRBV9 and TRBJ1-1; 7 positions agree with TRBD1. This CDR3 is built from 15 residues. Germline V lookup: CDR1 SGDLS, CDR2 YYNGEE. With V trimmed by 3 bases and J by 1 base, 6 bases remained unmatched.